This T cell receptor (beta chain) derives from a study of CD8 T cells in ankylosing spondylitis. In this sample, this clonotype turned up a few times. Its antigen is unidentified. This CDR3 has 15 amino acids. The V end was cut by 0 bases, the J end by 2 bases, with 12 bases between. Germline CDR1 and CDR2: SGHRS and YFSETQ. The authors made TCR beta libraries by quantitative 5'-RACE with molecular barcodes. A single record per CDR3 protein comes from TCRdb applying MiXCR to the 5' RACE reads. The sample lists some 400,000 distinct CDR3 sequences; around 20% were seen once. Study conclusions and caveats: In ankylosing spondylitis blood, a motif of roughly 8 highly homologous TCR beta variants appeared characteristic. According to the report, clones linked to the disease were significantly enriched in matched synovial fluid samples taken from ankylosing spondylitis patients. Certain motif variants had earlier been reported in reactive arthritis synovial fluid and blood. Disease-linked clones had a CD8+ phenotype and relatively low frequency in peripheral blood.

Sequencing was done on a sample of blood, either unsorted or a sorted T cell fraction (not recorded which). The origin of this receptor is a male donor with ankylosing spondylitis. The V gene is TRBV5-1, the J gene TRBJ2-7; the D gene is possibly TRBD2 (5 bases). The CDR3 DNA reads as TGCGCCAGCAGCTTGGCCGGGATTTTAGCCTACGAGCAGTACTTC. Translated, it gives CASSLAGILAYEQYF.